This TCR beta chain was retrieved from a study of blood T cells in healthy people across ages. Study-wide context: About one barcoded TCR beta cDNA was captured per two T cells.

The germline CDR1 and CDR2 sequences are WNHNN and SYGVQD (reference sequence). This CDR3 comprises 13 residues. V was trimmed by 2 bases and J by 8 bases, leaving 9 bases between them. Peripheral blood was drawn, approximately 9.7 milliliters per donor. Sample-barcoded 5' priming and a J-beta primer mix drove a second PCR of about 7 to 12 cycles. Per sample, CDR3-containing paired-end reads numbered at least 2.5 million. TCRdb called the 5' RACE reads again in MiXCR, with one record for every CDR3 protein. The table records roughly 1,500,000 distinct CDR3 sequences, about 31% of them present only once.

The specimen sequenced was blood. The TCR sequence derives from a woman in her 30s in good health. The V gene is TRBV10-1, the J gene TRBJ2-2, with D maybe TRBD2 (5 bases). The CDR3 sequence is CASSEATGGELFF. Here the CDR3 DNA reads TGCGCCAGCAGTGAGGCGACGGGGGGGGAGCTGTTTTTT.